The clone carrying this T cell receptor (beta chain) was found many times. What it binds is not known. The data stem from a study of T-cell memory formation after mild COVID-19. Overall study results and limits: CD4+ clones that contracted lay mainly in CM and EM; CD8+ ones lay in EMRA.

CDR1 and CDR2 (germline): MDHEN, SYDVKM. After removal of 3 bases from V and 4 bases from J, the junction contained 2 bases not matched to a gene. This CDR3 is built from 13 residues. TCRdb re-analysed the 5' RACE reads in MiXCR, keeping a single row per CDR3 protein. The data contain approximately 7,700 distinct CDR3 sequences, approximately 30% of them singletons. The sequencing sample was made of PBMCs or a T cell subset sorted from them (not recorded which). The J gene is TRBJ2-7, the V gene TRBV28; 8 nucleotides align to TRBD1. This TCR was sampled from an adult woman who had mild COVID-19 (a few samples of this study predate the infection). Cell type and time point are not known. The CDR3 is CASSFDRGYEQYF. DNA for the CDR3: TGTGCCAGCAGTTTTGACAGGGGATACGAGCAGTACTTC.